The sequence of this T cell receptor (beta chain) was determined in a study of cytomegalovirus exposure and HLA in healthy donors. PCR used 60 Vbeta primers and 13 Jbeta primers. This table comes from immunoSEQ multiplex PCR, and its TCRdb copy is limited to in-frame clones, with some not included. This sample's table reports 77,000 or so clones. V lost 4 bases and J lost 4, with 8 bases in between. Germline CDR1 and CDR2: SGHRS and YFSETQ. The CDR3 contains 13 residues. The receptor's source is a man aged 30 to 45 in good health and CMV-seronegative. This rearrangement joins TRBV5-1 to TRBJ1-4, with D maybe TRBD1 (5 bases). Sequencing was done on a sample of PBMCs. CDR3 amino acids: CASSPGGNEKLFF. The CDR3, as DNA: TGCGCCAGCAGCCCCGGGGGTAATGAAAAACTGTTTTTT.